This TCR beta chain was recorded in a study of response to subunit inactivated influenza vaccine. Findings of the study overall: The authors proposed limited new T cell recruitment per seasonal influenza vaccination.

The CDR3 loop spans 14 amino acids. V lost 1 base and J lost 4, with 12 bases in between. The germline gives CDR1 SGDLS, CDR2 YYNGEE. Comment on this clonotype: Its target is unknown.

Using its own MiXCR run on the RT-PCR reads, TCRdb lists one record per CDR3 protein. The data show roughly 290,000 distinct CDR3 sequences, with just over 20% seen just once and about 10% held by the top ten. This chain uses TRBV9 with TRBJ2-7; D may correspond to TRBD1 or TRBD2 (6 bases each). The TCR sequence derives from a man between 45 and 75 years old who received an inactivated influenza vaccine. The sequencing used PBMCs from blood, collected less than 22 months after vaccination. The CDR3 here is CASSVSTGGYEQYF. The CDR3, as DNA: TGTGCCAGCAGCGTATCGACAGGAGGGTACGAGCAGTACTTC.